This TCR beta chain was retrieved from a study of T cell responses to AZD1222 COVID-19 vaccine. Notes on the study in general: Possibly, clonal diversity was underestimated; donors were largely white British and included more females. The study found Spike-specific TCR breadth and depth rose after two AZD1222 doses.

The table lists this clone with a count of one. Its target is unknown. The germline V gene encodes CDR1 LGHNA and CDR2 YNFKEQ. The CDR3 runs 16 residues. Between the trimmed V and J ends, which lost 0 bases and 1 base, there was a span of 10 bases. Repertoires were generated with immunoSEQ multiplex PCR, while TCRdb's copy carries only in-frame clones and drops some. The data show approximately 200,000 clones, approximately 94% seen once. The material sequenced was peripheral blood, taken 28 days after the second dose of the MenACWY control vaccine. The gene calls are TRBV4-2 and TRBJ1-3; no reliable D call. This receptor was identified in an adult who received the MenACWY meningococcal vaccine as a control. The CDR3 sequence: CASSQDPHGSGNTIYF. The CDR3 DNA is TGTGCCAGCAGCCAAGATCCCCACGGGTCTGGAAACACCATATATTTT.